The clone carrying this T cell receptor beta chain came up a few times. This sample is drawn from a study of blood T cell repertoires in COVID-19. Study-level background: The study drew acute and convalescent COVID-19 samples from the United States, Italy and Spain. T cells, B-cell-depleted T cells, or PBMCs provided the cDNA or gDNA that served as material.

Original processing methods: Scientists estimated how many nucleated cells there were by amplifying reference gene primers. Method: immunoSEQ multiplex PCR; TCRdb's copy keeps in-frame clones and lacks some. V and J calls and clone size are those listed in that table; D and trimming were worked out from the DNA. The table lists about 330,000 clones, about 90% of them singletons. Each recovered donor of Cohort 3 presented with two negative PCRs, clearance, or symptom resolution. This CDR3 contains 18 residues. Germline trimming cut 4 bases from V and 2 bases from J; bases unmatched to any gene: 12. In germline, CDR1 is SGHTA, CDR2 FQGNSA.

The sequenced sample consisted of PBMCs or T cells enriched from blood (not recorded which). This receptor was identified in a woman aged 25 to 39 who had recovered from COVID-19. The rearrangement uses TRBV7-2 and TRBJ1-2; 11 bases map to TRBD1. For the CDR3, the DNA is TGTGCCAGCAGCTCCCCCCCCTGGAGGGACAGGGGGAACTATGGCTACACCTTC. It is translated as CASSSPPWRDRGNYGYTF.